A selection of T cell receptor beta chains follows, all from one sample in a study of T cells in Graves' hyperthyroidism and ophthalmopathy. One entry per CDR3 protein, called by TCRdb with MiXCR from the multiplex PCR reads. The data show just over 550,000 distinct CDR3 sequences, around 46% seen once. The source material was peripheral blood or thyroid tissue (not recorded which). The receptor set was obtained from a woman younger than 30 with Graves' hyperthyroidism. Each CDR3 is given with its conserved first and last residue. A D gene is named only where the DNA matches it firmly. A row's size may be missing; if present it is once, few, many or a size class.

v_gene: TRBV20-1; j_gene: TRBJ1-2; abundance: many; d_gene: -; CDR3nt: TGCAGTGCCCACAACTATGGCTACACCTTC; CDR3aa: CSAHNYGYTF
v_gene: TRBV7-9; j_gene: TRBJ2-2; abundance: -; d_gene: TRBD2; CDR3nt: TGTGCCAGCAGCTTAGAGGTAGCGGGAGGCACCGGGGAGCTGTTTTTT; CDR3aa: CASSLEVAGGTGELFF
v_gene: TRBV6-5; j_gene: TRBJ1-1; abundance: -; d_gene: -; CDR3nt: TGTGCCAGCAGTGGCGGACACTACACTGAAGCTTTCTTT; CDR3aa: CASSGGHYTEAFF
v_gene: TRBV7-9; j_gene: TRBJ2-7; abundance: -; d_gene: TRBD2; CDR3nt: TGTGCCAGCAGGGGTAGCGGGAGGTTCTACGAGCAGTACTTC; CDR3aa: CASRGSGRFYEQYF
v_gene: TRBV29-1; j_gene: TRBJ2-3; abundance: once; d_gene: TRBD2; CDR3nt: TGCAGCGTGGTTGGGACTAGACCCACAGATACGCAGTATTTT; CDR3aa: CSVVGTRPTDTQYF
v_gene: TRBV29-1; j_gene: TRBJ2-7; abundance: -; d_gene: -; CDR3nt: TGCAGCGTATCGACCAGAGGCCACGAGCAGTACTTC; CDR3aa: CSVSTRGHEQYF
v_gene: TRBV25-1; j_gene: TRBJ1-5; abundance: -; d_gene: -; CDR3nt: TGTGCCAGCAGTGAAGGCCCAGTGGGGAGCAATCAGCCCCAGCATTTT; CDR3aa: CASSEGPVGSNQPQHF
v_gene: TRBV5-5; j_gene: TRBJ2-7; abundance: -; d_gene: -; CDR3nt: TGTGCCTGCAGCTCCCAGGGAGTTGGCGAGCAGTACTTC; CDR3aa: CACSSQGVGEQYF
v_gene: TRBV5-1; j_gene: TRBJ1-1; abundance: -; d_gene: -; CDR3nt: TGCGCCAGCAGGCTTGGGACGAACACTGAAGCTTTCTTT; CDR3aa: CASRLGTNTEAFF
v_gene: TRBV7-9; j_gene: TRBJ1-1; abundance: few; d_gene: TRBD1; CDR3nt: TGTGCCAGCAGCTTAGAGGCAGGGACAGTCGTGACTGAAGCTTTCTTT; CDR3aa: CASSLEAGTVVTEAFF
v_gene: TRBV10-3; j_gene: TRBJ1-5; abundance: many; d_gene: -; CDR3nt: TGTGCCATCCAAGGGCAGGGCGATCAGCCCCAGCATTTT; CDR3aa: CAIQGQGDQPQHF
v_gene: TRBV2; j_gene: TRBJ1-2; abundance: once; d_gene: -; CDR3nt: TGTGCCAGCGGCACCAGGGGCGGCTACACCTTC; CDR3aa: CASGTRGGYTF
v_gene: TRBV2; j_gene: TRBJ2-7; abundance: -; d_gene: TRBD1; CDR3nt: TGTGCCAGCAGGCAGGGGACAGGACCCGGGGAGCAGTACTTC; CDR3aa: CASRQGTGPGEQYF
v_gene: TRBV12-3/TRBV12-4; j_gene: TRBJ1-3; abundance: -; d_gene: TRBD1; CDR3nt: TGTGCCAGCAGCACAGACAGGGTTCGAAACACCATATATTTT; CDR3aa: CASSTDRVRNTIYF
v_gene: TRBV29-1; j_gene: TRBJ2-2; abundance: few; d_gene: -; CDR3nt: TGCAGCGTTGGGGGTATCGGGGAGCTGTTTTTT; CDR3aa: CSVGGIGELFF